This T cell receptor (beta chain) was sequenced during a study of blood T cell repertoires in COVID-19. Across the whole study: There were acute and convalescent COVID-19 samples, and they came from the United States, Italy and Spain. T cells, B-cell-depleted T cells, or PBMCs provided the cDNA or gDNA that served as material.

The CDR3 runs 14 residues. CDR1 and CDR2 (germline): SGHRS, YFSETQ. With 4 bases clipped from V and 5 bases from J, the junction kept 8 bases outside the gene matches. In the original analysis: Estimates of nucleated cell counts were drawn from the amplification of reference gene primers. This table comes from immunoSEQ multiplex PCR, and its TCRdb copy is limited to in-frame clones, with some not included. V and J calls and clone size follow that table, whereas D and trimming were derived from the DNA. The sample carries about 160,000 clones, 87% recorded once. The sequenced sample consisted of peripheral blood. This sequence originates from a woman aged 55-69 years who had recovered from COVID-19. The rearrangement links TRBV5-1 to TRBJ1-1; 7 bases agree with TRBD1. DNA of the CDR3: TGCGCCAGCAGCACCTGGACAGGAGGGACTGAAGCTTTCTTT. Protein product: CASSTWTGGTEAFF. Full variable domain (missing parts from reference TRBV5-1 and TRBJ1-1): KAGVTQTPRYLIKTRGQQVTLSCSPISGHRSVSWYQQTPGQGLQFLFEYFSETQRNKGNFPGRFSGRQFSNSRSEMNVSTLELGDSALYLCASSTWTGGTEAFFGQGTRLTVV.